The 15 T cell receptor beta chains given below trace back to one sample, sequenced in a study of cytomegalovirus exposure and HLA in healthy donors. The data were produced by immunoSEQ multiplex PCR, yet TCRdb's version contains in-frame clones alone and is incomplete. The sample holds 95,000 to 150,000 clones, roughly 90% seen once. Sequenced input: PBMCs. The origin of the receptors is a young woman in good health and CMV-seropositive.

This chain connects TRBV11-3 to TRBJ2-1, with 8 bases aligning to TRBD1. V lost 5 bases and J lost 5; bases outside the gene matches: 11. Germline V gene data show CDR1 as SGHNT and CDR2 as YENEEA. The CDR3 sequence is 16 residues long. The CDR3 sequence: CASSLKTGGVHNEQFF. The CDR3 bases are TGTGCCAGCAGCCTTAAAACAGGGGGAGTCCACAATGAGCAGTTCTTC.

V gene TRBV5-6 combines with J gene TRBJ2-5, with D perhaps TRBD1 (5 bases). The CDR3 has 14 residues. Trimming cost V 1 base and J 0 bases, with 7 bases left between them. Germline V gives CDR1 SGHDT, CDR2 YYEEEE. This CDR3 is CASSLIRDQETQYF. CDR3 DNA sequence: TGTGCCAGCAGCTTGATCAGGGACCAAGAGACCCAGTACTTC.

This chain links TRBV11-2 with TRBJ2-2; 7 bases match TRBD2. CDR3 length: 15 residues. Per the germline V gene, CDR1 is SGHAT and CDR2 is FQNNGV. V gave up 7 bases and J gave up 5 bases; unmatched junction bases: 10. The CDR3 is CASNPLGGRTGELFF. The CDR3 coding sequence is TGTGCCAGCAACCCCCTTGGCGGGAGAACCGGGGAGCTGTTTTTT.

CDR3 residues: CASSRVNSSSYEQYF. The CDR3 DNA sequence: TGTGCCAGCAGCAGGGTTAACAGCTCTTCCTACGAGCAGTACTTC. This rearrangement joins TRBV21-1 to TRBJ2-7; the tabulated D call, TRBD1, remains unverified against the DNA. TRBV21-1 is tagged as a pseudogene. This CDR3 contains 15 residues.

Turning to this clone: A much larger clonotype is one base distant, so this may be a read error. The same CDR3 can be traced to other DNA sequences in this sample. V gene TRBV5-6 combines with J gene TRBJ1-1; weak D call: TRBD1 (5 bases). Germline values: CDR1 SGHDT, CDR2 YYEEEE. The V gene lost 1 base and the J gene lost 5 bases, with 6 bases spanning the gap. The CDR3 extends over 12 amino acids. The CDR3 here is CASSLRGTEAFF. CDR3 DNA sequence: TGTGCCAGCAGCTTGCGGGGGACTGAAGCTTTCTTT.

The chain joins TRBV5-4 to TRBJ1-2, with TRBD1 as a possible D gene (5 bases). Germline lookup yields CDR1 SGHNT and CDR2 YYREEE (reference sequence). V shed 0 bases and J shed 6 bases, with 15 bases lying between them. This CDR3 region has 15 residues. Written as DNA, the CDR3 is TGTGCCAGCAGCTTGGACCGGGGCCGCGGGGATGGCTACACCTTC. Encoded protein: CASSLDRGRGDGYTF.

The chain has TRBV4-1 and TRBJ2-7; D is perhaps TRBD2 (6 bases). Per the germline V gene, CDR1 is MGHRA and CDR2 is YSYEKL. The CDR3 covers 15 residues. V lost 4 bases and J lost 5, with 18 bases in between. The CDR3 loop is CASSLTAGPKDEQYF. The DNA for the CDR3 is TGCGCCAGCAGCCTCACCGCGGGACCTAAGGACGAGCAGTACTTC.

This clone was picked up a small number of times. The V gene is TRBV11-2, the J gene TRBJ1-1; 7 bases fit TRBD1. The CDR3 runs to 15 residues. Germline V gene lookup returns CDR1 SGHAT and CDR2 FQNNGV. V gave up 4 bases and J gave up 1 base; unmatched junction bases: 6. The CDR3 reads CASSSFRDRNTEAFF. For the CDR3, the DNA is TGTGCCAGCAGCTCTTTCCGGGACAGGAACACTGAAGCTTTCTTT.

CDR3 protein: CASSRGLAGWGQETQYF. The CDR3, as DNA: TGTGCCAGTAGTAGGGGACTAGCGGGATGGGGCCAAGAGACCCAGTACTTC. The chain carries TRBV19 and TRBJ2-5, with TRBD2 matching 13 bases. The CDR3 contains 17 residues. Per germline, CDR1 LNHDA and CDR2 SQIVND (reference sequence). The V segment lost 4 bases and the J segment 1 base; nucleotides outside the gene matches: 6.

The chain joins TRBV6-5 to TRBJ1-1; possibly TRBD1 for D (5 bases). The germline V gene encodes CDR1 MNHEY and CDR2 SVGAGI. The CDR3 covers 13 residues. Trimming pared 6 bases from V and 2 bases from J, leaving 10 bases between. The CDR3 region has the DNA TGTGCCAGCAGCTGGGACTACAACACTGAAGCTTTCTTT. Protein: CASSWDYNTEAFF.

The gene calls are TRBV4-1 and TRBJ2-5, with 9 bases matching TRBD2. CDR3 length equals 18 residues. Germline values: CDR1 MGHRA, CDR2 YSYEKL. The J segment lost 4 bases and the V segment lost 4 bases, leaving 16 bases of the junction unmatched. The CDR3 reads CASSPKLVSGGSLETQYF. Written as DNA, the CDR3 is TGCGCCAGCAGCCCAAAGTTAGTTAGCGGGGGTAGTTTAGAGACCCAGTACTTC.

This clone has only a few counts. The V and J genes are TRBV18 and TRBJ2-1; 12 bases are shared with TRBD1. CDR1 is KGHSH, CDR2 LQKENI, per germline. CDR3 length equals 16 residues. J was trimmed by 7 bases and V by 0 bases; bases with no gene match: 4. Here the CDR3 DNA reads TGTGCCAGCTCACCACCCACGGGACAGGGGGCGAATGAGCAGTTCTTC. This sequence encodes CASSPPTGQGANEQFF.

J is TRBJ2-1 and V is TRBV6-5; 7 bases map to TRBD1. The CDR3 sequence is 15 residues long. The J segment lost 5 bases and the V segment lost 5 bases, leaving 9 bases of the junction unmatched. Looked up from germline, CDR1 is MNHEY and CDR2 is SVGAGI. CDR3 in amino acids: CASSRDRSSNNEQFF. CDR3 nucleotides: TGTGCCAGCAGTAGGGACAGAAGTTCTAACAATGAGCAGTTCTTC.

The J gene is TRBJ2-2, the V gene TRBV27, with D perhaps TRBD1 (5 bases). Germline V gene sequence: CDR1 MNHEY, CDR2 SMNVEV (reference sequence). With 5 bases removed from V and 3 bases from J, the gap between germline ends came to 22 bases. The CDR3 covers 18 residues. The CDR3 loop reads CASSHSTSTDGYTGELFF. CDR3 DNA: TGTGCCAGCAGTCATTCAACGTCGACAGACGGATACACCGGGGAGCTGTTTTTT.

This clone was counted a few times. The chain uses TRBV5-1 and TRBJ1-2, with 7 bases fitting TRBD1. Germline CDR1 SGHRS, CDR2 YFSETQ. The CDR3 is 12 residues long. V shed 4 bases and J 7 bases; nucleotides not matched to a gene: 4. The CDR3 DNA sequence: TGCGCCAGCAGCATCACAGGGGCTGGCTACACCTTC. This translates into CASSITGAGYTF. The full variable domain, its missing parts supplied by reference TRBV5-1 and TRBJ1-2, is KAGVTQTPRYLIKTRGQQVTLSCSPISGHRSVSWYQQTPGQGLQFLFEYFSETQRNKGNFPGRFSGRQFSNSRSEMNVSTLELGDSALYLCASSITGAGYTFGSGTRLTVV.